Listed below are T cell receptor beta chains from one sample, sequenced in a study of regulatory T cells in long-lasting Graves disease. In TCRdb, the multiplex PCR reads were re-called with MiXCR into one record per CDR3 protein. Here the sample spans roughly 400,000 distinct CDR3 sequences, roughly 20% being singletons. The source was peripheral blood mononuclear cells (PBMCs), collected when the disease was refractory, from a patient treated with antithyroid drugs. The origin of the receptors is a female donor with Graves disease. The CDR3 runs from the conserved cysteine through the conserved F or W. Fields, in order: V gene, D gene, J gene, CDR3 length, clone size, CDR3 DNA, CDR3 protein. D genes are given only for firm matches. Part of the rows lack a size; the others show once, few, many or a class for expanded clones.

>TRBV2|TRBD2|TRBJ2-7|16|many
TGTGCCAGCAGTGTGGTTCCTAGCGGGAGTTCGGGGGAGCAGTACTTC
CASSVVPSGSSGEQYF
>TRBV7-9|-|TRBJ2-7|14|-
TGTGCCAGCAGCTTCGTGGGGCCCTCGTACGAGCAGTACTTC
CASSFVGPSYEQYF
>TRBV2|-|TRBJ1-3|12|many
TGTGCCAGCAGTGTCAGTGGAAACACCATATATTTT
CASSVSGNTIYF
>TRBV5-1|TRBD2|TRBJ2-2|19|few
TGCGCCAGCAGCTTCACGGCTAGCGGGGCACTGGAGAACACCGGGGAGCTGTTTTTT
CASSFTASGALENTGELFF
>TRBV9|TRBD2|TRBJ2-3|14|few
TGTGCCAGCAGCCCCTTGGGAGGGGTCGATACGCAGTATTTT
CASSPLGGVDTQYF
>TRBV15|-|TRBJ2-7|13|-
TGTGCCACCAGCAGAAGGGGGGGATACGAGCAGTACTTC
CATSRRGGYEQYF
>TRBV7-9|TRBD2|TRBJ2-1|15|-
TGTGCCAGCAGCTTTAGCGGGGGGCAAGGGGATGAGCAGTTCTTC
CASSFSGGQGDEQFF
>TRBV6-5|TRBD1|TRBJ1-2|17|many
TGTGCCAGCAGTTCACAGGGGGCGAGCTCAGGAAACTATGGCTACACCTTC
CASSSQGASSGNYGYTF
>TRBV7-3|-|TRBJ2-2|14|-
TGTGCCAGCAGGTCAGAGTTCAACACCGGGGAGCTGTTTTTT
CASRSEFNTGELFF
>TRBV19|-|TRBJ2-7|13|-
TGTGCCAGTAGTATCAGCCACTCCTACGAGCAGTACTTC
CASSISHSYEQYF
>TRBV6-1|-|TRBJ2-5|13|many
TGTGCCAGCAGTGAAGCGCTTGGGTACGGGTCCTACTTC
CASSEALGYGSYF
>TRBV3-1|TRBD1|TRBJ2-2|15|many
TGTGCCAGCAGCCAAGCCGGGACAGCTACCGGGGAGCTGTTTTTT
CASSQAGTATGELFF
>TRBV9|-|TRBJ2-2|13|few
TGTGCCAGCGGGGGGCCAGTCACCGGGGAGCTGTTTTTT
CASGGPVTGELFF
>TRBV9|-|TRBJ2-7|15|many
TGTGCCAGCAGTCTAAGGGGGGGACCCTCCTACGAGCAGTACTTC
CASSLRGGPSYEQYF
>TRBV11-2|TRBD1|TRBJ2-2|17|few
TGTGCCAGCAGCTTCCCCCCGGGACAGAGTCCTCCCGGGGAGCTGTTTTTT
CASSFPPGQSPPGELFF
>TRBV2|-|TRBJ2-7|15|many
TGTGCCAGCAGAAGCGGGACAGGTGAACTCGGGGAGCAGTACTTC
CASRSGTGELGEQYF
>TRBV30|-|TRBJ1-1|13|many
TGTGCCTGGAGTCCAGGGATGAACACTGAAGCTTTCTTT
CAWSPGMNTEAFF
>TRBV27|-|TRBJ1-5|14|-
TGTGCCAGCAGCCCGGGGATGAGCAATCAGCCCCAGCATTTT
CASSPGMSNQPQHF
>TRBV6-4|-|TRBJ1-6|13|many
TGTGCCAGCAGTGACTCTGGAAATTCACCCCTCCACTTT
CASSDSGNSPLHF
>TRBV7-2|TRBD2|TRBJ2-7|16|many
TGTGCCAGCAGCTTTGGGGGACTAGCGGGGCCCTACGAGCAGTACTTC
CASSFGGLAGPYEQYF
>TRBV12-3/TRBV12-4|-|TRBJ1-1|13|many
TGTGCCAGCAAAGCCCCGGGGATGACTGAAGCTTTCTTT
CASKAPGMTEAFF
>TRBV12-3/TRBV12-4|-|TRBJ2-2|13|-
TGTGCCAGCACGGGGTCCCGGGGCGGGGAGCTGTTTTTT
CASTGSRGGELFF
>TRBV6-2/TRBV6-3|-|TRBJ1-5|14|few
TGTGCCAGCAGTGAAGGGGTGGGAAGGCAGCCCCAGCATTTT
CASSEGVGRQPQHF
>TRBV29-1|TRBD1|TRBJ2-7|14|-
TGCAGCGTCGGAGGGACAGGGGGCTCCTACGAGCAGTACTTC
CSVGGTGGSYEQYF
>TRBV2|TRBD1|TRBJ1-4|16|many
TGTGCCAGCAGGGAAGCCGGGACAGGGTTAAATGAAAAACTGTTTTTT
CASREAGTGLNEKLFF
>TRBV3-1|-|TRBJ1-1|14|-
TGTGCCAGCAGCCAGTTTCAAGAGAACACTGAAGCTTTCTTT
CASSQFQENTEAFF
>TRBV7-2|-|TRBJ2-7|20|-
-
CASSFYICSASRGGSYEQYF
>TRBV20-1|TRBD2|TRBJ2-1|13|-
TGCAGTGCGCCTGGACTAGCGGCCAATGAGCAGTTCTTC
CSAPGLAANEQFF
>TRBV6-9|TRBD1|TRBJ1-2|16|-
TGTGCCAGCAGTTACCTTATCAGGGGGTCTGCCTATGGCTACACCTTC
CASSYLIRGSAYGYTF
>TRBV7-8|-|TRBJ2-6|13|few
TGTGCCAGCAGCCCCGATGCGGCCAATGTCCTGACTTTC
CASSPDAANVLTF
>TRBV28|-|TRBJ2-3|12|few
TGTGCCAGCAGTTTGGGGCCAGATACGCAGTATTTT
CASSLGPDTQYF
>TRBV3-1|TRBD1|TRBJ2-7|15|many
TGTGCCAGCAGCCAAGCAGGGGGCGCGTACTACGAGCAGTACTTC
CASSQAGGAYYEQYF
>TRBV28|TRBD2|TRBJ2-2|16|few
TGTGCCAGCAGTTCGCCGACTAGCGGGAGGAGCGGGGAGCTGTTTTTT
CASSSPTSGRSGELFF
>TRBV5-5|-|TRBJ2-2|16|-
TGTGCCAGCAGCCCCCGTGGGCAGGGTAGTACCGGGGAGCTGTTTTTT
CASSPRGQGSTGELFF